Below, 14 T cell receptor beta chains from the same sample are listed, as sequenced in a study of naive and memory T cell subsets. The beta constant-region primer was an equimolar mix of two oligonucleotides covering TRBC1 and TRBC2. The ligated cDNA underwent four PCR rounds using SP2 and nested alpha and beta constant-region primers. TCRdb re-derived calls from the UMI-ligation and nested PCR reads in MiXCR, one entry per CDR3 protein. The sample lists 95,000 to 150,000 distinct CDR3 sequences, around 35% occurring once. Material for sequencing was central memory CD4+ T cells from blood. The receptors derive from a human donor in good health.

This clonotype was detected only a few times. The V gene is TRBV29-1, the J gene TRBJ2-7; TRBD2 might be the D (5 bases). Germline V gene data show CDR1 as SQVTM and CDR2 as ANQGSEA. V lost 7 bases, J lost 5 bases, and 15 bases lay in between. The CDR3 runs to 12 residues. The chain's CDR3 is CSATGLRDEQYF. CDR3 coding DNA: TGCAGCGCGACGGGGTTAAGGGACGAGCAGTACTTC.

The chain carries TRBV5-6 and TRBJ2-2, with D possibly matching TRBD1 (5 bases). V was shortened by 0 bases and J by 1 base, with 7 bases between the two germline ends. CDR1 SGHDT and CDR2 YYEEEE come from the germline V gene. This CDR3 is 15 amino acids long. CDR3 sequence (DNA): TGTGCCAGCAGCTTGGTCGACAGGAACACCGGGGAGCTGTTTTTT. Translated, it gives CASSLVDRNTGELFF.

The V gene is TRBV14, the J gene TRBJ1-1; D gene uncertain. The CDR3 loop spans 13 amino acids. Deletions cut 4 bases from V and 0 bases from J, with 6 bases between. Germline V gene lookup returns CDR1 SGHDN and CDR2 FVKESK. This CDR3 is CASSRGMNTEAFF. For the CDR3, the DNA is TGTGCCAGCAGCCGAGGTATGAACACTGAAGCTTTCTTT.

CDR3 sequence: CATSDTEDTQYF. In DNA form, the CDR3 reads TGTGCCACCAGTGATACCGAGGATACGCAGTATTTT. The genes are TRBV24-1 and TRBJ2-3; no clear D. CDR1 and CDR2 (germline): KGHDR, SFDVKD. V lost 3 bases to trimming and J lost 6 bases, with 6 bases between them. CDR3 size: 12 residues.

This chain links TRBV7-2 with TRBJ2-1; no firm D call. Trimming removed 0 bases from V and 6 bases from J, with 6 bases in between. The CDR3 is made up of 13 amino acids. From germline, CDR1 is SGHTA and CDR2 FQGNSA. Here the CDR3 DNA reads TGTGCCAGCAGCTTAGCGCCATCCAATGAGCAGTTCTTC. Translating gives CASSLAPSNEQFF.

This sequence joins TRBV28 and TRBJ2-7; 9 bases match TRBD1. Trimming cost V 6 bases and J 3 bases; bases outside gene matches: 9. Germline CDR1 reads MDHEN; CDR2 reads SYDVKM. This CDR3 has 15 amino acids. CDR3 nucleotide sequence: TGTGCCAGCAGCCTATCGGGACAGGGTGGCTACGAGCAGTACTTC. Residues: CASSLSGQGGYEQYF.

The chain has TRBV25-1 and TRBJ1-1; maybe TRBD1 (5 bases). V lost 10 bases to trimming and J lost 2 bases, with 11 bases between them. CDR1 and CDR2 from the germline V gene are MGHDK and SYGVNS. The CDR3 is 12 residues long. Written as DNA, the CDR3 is TGTGCCACCAAAACAGGAAACACTGAAGCTTTCTTT. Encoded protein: CATKTGNTEAFF. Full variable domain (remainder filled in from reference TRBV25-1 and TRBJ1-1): EADIYQTPRYLVIGTGKKITLECSQTMGHDKMYWYQQDPGMELHLIHYSYGVNSTEKGDLSSESTVSRIRTEHFPLTLESARPSHTSQYLCATKTGNTEAFFGQGTRLTVV.

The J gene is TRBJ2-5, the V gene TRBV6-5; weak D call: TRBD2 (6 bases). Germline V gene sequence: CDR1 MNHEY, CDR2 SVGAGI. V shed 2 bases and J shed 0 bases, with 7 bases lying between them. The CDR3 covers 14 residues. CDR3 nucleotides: TGTGCCAGCAGTTACGGGGGGAACCAAGAGACCCAGTACTTC. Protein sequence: CASSYGGNQETQYF.

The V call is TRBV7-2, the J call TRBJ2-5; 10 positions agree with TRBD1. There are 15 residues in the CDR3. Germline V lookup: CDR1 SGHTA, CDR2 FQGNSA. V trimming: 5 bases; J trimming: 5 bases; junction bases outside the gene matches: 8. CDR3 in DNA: TGTGCCAGCAGCCTCGGACAGGGGGGAACGGAGACCCAGTACTTC. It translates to CASSLGQGGTETQYF.

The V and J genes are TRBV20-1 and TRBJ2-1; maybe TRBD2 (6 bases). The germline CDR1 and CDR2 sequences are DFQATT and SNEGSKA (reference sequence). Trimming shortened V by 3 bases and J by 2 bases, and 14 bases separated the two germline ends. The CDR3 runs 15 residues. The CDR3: CSARMTGLPYNEQFF. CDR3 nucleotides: TGCAGTGCTAGGATGACGGGACTCCCCTACAATGAGCAGTTCTTC.

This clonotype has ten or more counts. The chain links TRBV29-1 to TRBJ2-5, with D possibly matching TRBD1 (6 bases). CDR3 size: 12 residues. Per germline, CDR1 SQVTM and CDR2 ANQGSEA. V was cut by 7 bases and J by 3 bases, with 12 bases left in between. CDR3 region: CSASPGEETQYF. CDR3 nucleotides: TGCAGCGCCAGCCCAGGGGAAGAGACCCAGTACTTC.

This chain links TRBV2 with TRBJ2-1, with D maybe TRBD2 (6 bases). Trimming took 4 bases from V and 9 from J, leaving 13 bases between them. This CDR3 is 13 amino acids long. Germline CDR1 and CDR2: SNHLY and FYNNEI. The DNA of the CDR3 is TGTGCCAGCAGTGTTGGGACTGGATTTGAGCAGTTCTTC. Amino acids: CASSVGTGFEQFF.

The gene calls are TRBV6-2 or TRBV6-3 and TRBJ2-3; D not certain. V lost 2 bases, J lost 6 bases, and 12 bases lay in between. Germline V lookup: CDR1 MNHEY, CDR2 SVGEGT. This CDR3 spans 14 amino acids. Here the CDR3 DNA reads TGTGCCAGCAGTTACCCCGCCAAGGCGGATACGCAGTATTTT. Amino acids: CASSYPAKADTQYF.

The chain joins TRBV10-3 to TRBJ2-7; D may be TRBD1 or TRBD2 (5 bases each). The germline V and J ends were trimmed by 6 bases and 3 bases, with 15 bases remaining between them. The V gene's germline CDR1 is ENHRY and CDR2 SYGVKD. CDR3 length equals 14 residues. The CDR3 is CAISPGSGGYEQYF. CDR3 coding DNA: TGTGCCATCAGCCCCGGCTCTGGGGGCTACGAGCAGTACTTC.